This T cell receptor (beta chain) was recorded in a study of cytomegalovirus exposure and HLA in healthy donors. Broader study findings: Equally common other TCR beta chains were less clonally expanded than HLA-associated ones, a later analysis found. Across donors, presence/absence analyses took sequencing depth to be roughly uniform. Sequencing likely produced, as an artifact, a cluster of highly shared sequence variants.

A remark on this clone: The antigen is not known.

Both 60 Vbeta primers and 13 Jbeta primers went into the PCR. Measured with immunoSEQ multiplex PCR; TCRdb has only the in-frame clones, and not every one. The repertoire holds 130,000 or so clones, with around 73% as singletons. The sequence came from a female donor in good health and CMV-seronegative. The sequenced sample consisted of PBMCs.

CDR3 sequence: CASSSSEQSYNEQFF. The CDR3 DNA reads as TGTGCCAGCAGCTCTAGCGAGCAATCCTACAATGAGCAGTTCTTC. The chain recombines TRBV7-2 with TRBJ2-1, with D tentatively TRBD2 (6 bases). Trimming left V 4 bases short and J 1 base short, with 11 bases between. This CDR3 spans 15 amino acids. Germline-derived CDR1 and CDR2 are SGHTA and FQGNSA.